This entry lists 24 T cell receptor beta chains sequenced from one sample in a study of Ad26.COV2.S vaccination and SARS-CoV-2 variants. Profiled with immunoSEQ multiplex PCR; TCRdb holds only in-frame clones, not every one. The sample holds about 400,000 clones; roughly 90% are singletons and the top ten take 3.6%. As to treatment: approximately 18 received Ad26.COV2.S at low or high dose, single or two shots; five or six received placebo; per-sample allocation not given. Collection of the samples took place on day 63 after the first injection of vaccine or placebo. Sequenced material: peripheral blood, taken in a trial of Ad26.COV2.S vaccine versus placebo. These receptors came from a person between 18 and 65 years old who received the Ad26.COV2.S COVID-19 vaccine or a placebo.

The chain recombines TRBV14 with TRBJ2-7, with 11 nucleotides matching TRBD2. The trim removed 6 bases at V and 4 bases at J, leaving 5 bases unmatched. This CDR3 is 14 amino acids long. Per the germline V gene, CDR1 is SGHDN and CDR2 is FVKESK. The CDR3 spells CASRASGGIYEQYF. The CDR3 bases are TGTGCCAGCAGGGCTAGCGGGGGGATATACGAGCAGTACTTC.

The rearrangement uses TRBV5-4 and TRBJ2-1; possible D gene TRBD2, 5 bases. CDR1 is SGHNT and CDR2 is YYREEE in the germline V gene (reference sequence). Between the trimmed V and J ends, which lost 0 bases and 2 bases, there was a span of 9 bases. The CDR3 is 15 amino acids. The CDR3 sequence: CASSLDPGTYNEQFF. The CDR3, as DNA: TGTGCCAGCAGCTTGGACCCGGGGACCTACAATGAGCAGTTCTTC.

V is TRBV6-6 and J is TRBJ2-5; TRBD2 aligns across 13 bases. Germline CDR1 reads MNHNY; CDR2 reads SVGAGI (reference sequence). The CDR3 has 14 amino acids. J lost 3 bases, V lost 10 bases, and 5 bases had no gene match. In DNA form, the CDR3 reads TGTGCCACCTCCGGGACTAGCGGGGAAGAGACCCAGTACTTC. It translates to CATSGTSGEETQYF.

This clone came up a few times. V usage is TRBV28 and J usage is TRBJ1-3; D gene unclear. Germline-derived CDR1 and CDR2 are MDHEN and SYDVKM. Trimming left V 6 bases short and J 0 bases short, with 9 bases between. The CDR3 sequence is 14 residues long. Here the CDR3 DNA reads TGTGCCAGCAGGCATGAGACCTCTGGAAACACCATATATTTT. Protein product: CASRHETSGNTIYF.

The chain is built from TRBV4-2 and TRBJ2-2; 12 positions agree with TRBD2. The CDR3 is made up of 17 amino acids. With 5 bases clipped from V and 6 bases from J, the junction kept 10 bases outside the gene matches. CDR1 is LGHNA and CDR2 is YNFKEQ in the germline V gene. CDR3 bases: TGTGCCAGCAGCGTCCAAACTAGCGGGGGGATCGCCGGGGAGCTGTTTTTT. This gives the protein CASSVQTSGGIAGELFF.

The chain recombines TRBV24-1 with TRBJ1-5; D gene unclear. V was clipped by 2 bases and J by 3 bases, with 7 bases between them. The CDR3 is 14 amino acids. CDR1 and CDR2 from the germline V gene are KGHDR and SFDVKD. The CDR3 is CATSDWQDNQPQHF. The CDR3 DNA follows: TGTGCCACCAGTGATTGGCAGGACAATCAGCCCCAGCATTTT.

The V call is TRBV6-5, the J call TRBJ1-1; D unresolved. V lost 8 bases and J 5 bases, leaving 12 bases between the germline ends. This CDR3 region has 12 residues. Germline loops: CDR1 MNHEY, CDR2 SVGAGI. CDR3 DNA: TGTGCCAGCGGGAGGAGGAGTACTGAAGCTTTCTTT. Its translation: CASGRRSTEAFF.

This rearrangement joins TRBV7-9 to TRBJ1-2; tentatively, D is TRBD1 (5 bases). This CDR3 region has 15 residues. Germline values: CDR1 SEHNR, CDR2 FQNEAQ (reference sequence). V was pared by 5 bases and J by 8 bases, with 21 bases between. The CDR3 region is CASSPGPPGLGGYTF. The CDR3 region has the DNA TGTGCCAGCAGCCCAGGACCCCCAGGGTTGGGGGGCTACACCTTC.

CDR3 residues: CASSLGGSGNTIYF. CDR3 coding DNA: TGTGCCAGCAGCTTGGGGGGGTCTGGAAACACCATATATTTT. This rearrangement joins TRBV7-9 to TRBJ1-3; tentative D call: TRBD1 (5 bases). Trimming cost V 3 bases and J 1 base, with 7 bases left between them. The CDR3 covers 14 residues. Germline lookup yields CDR1 SEHNR and CDR2 FQNEAQ (reference sequence).

This chain uses TRBV6-5 with TRBJ2-7, with 7 bases aligning to TRBD1. The J segment lost 1 base and the V segment lost 5 bases, leaving 5 bases of the junction unmatched. The CDR3 has 14 amino acids. CDR1 is MNHEY and CDR2 is SVGAGI in the germline V gene. The CDR3 sequence is CASSPRTGSYEQYF. The DNA for the CDR3 is TGTGCCAGCAGTCCCCGGACAGGTTCCTACGAGCAGTACTTC.

This chain joins TRBV14 and TRBJ2-1, with D possibly TRBD1 on 6 matching bases. CDR1 SGHDN and CDR2 FVKESK come from the germline V gene. The CDR3 totals 14 residues. The V and J ends lost 3 bases and 5 bases respectively, with 11 bases between them. In nucleotides, the CDR3 is TGTGCCAGCAGCCATTGGACAGTAAACAATGAGCAGTTCTTC. Translated: CASSHWTVNNEQFF.

This clone was recorded once. The V gene is TRBV15, the J gene TRBJ2-7; 8 positions match TRBD2. With 3 bases clipped from V and 0 bases from J, the junction kept 13 bases outside the gene matches. Germline V gene sequence: CDR1 LNHNV, CDR2 YYDKDF (reference sequence). CDR3 length: 18 residues. The CDR3 DNA reads as TGTGCCACCAGCAGGTTCTCGGGCGGGGGGAAGAGCTCCTACGAGCAGTACTTC. This translates into CATSRFSGGGKSSYEQYF.

Comment on this clone: A read error may account for a junction end that differs from germline. J is TRBJ2-7 and V is TRBV6-6; D might be TRBD1 (6 bases). The CDR3 contains 13 residues. Germline-derived CDR1 and CDR2 are MNHNY and SVGAGI (reference sequence). The CDR3 protein is CASSYSQGNEQYF. The CDR3 bases are TGTGCCAGCAGCTACTCACAGGGAAACGAGCAGTACTTC.

The chain employs TRBV9 and TRBJ2-1; a weak D match, TRBD1 (5 bases). The CDR3 length is 15 residues. V lost 2 bases, J lost 4 bases, and 13 bases lay in between. Germline assignment: CDR1 SGDLS and CDR2 YYNGEE. This chain's CDR3 is CASSVQGIGYNEQFF. The CDR3 DNA follows: TGTGCCAGCAGCGTTCAGGGTATCGGTTACAATGAGCAGTTCTTC.

The CDR3 reads CASSFGQGSNQPQHF. The CDR3 nucleotides are TGTGCCAGCAGCTTCGGACAGGGTAGCAATCAGCCCCAGCATTTT. The chain employs TRBV7-9 and TRBJ1-5, with TRBD1 identical over 8 bases. J was trimmed by 0 bases and V by 3 bases; bases with no gene match: 1. CDR3 length: 15 amino acids. Per germline, CDR1 SEHNR and CDR2 FQNEAQ (reference sequence).

The count of this clone is one. V gene TRBV3-1 (or the pseudogene TRBV3-2) combines with J gene TRBJ1-3, with D maybe TRBD1 (6 bases). Germline lookup yields CDR1 LGHDT and CDR2 YNNKEL (reference sequence). Deletions cut 0 bases from V and 2 bases from J, with 8 bases between. CDR3 length: 15 amino acids. The CDR3 DNA reads as TGTGCCAGCAGCCAAGAAGGGGGACCTGGAAACACCATATATTTT. Residues: CASSQEGGPGNTIYF.

J is TRBJ1-5 and V is TRBV2; TRBD1 matches at 7 bases. From germline, CDR1 is SNHLY and CDR2 FYNNEI. With V trimmed by 8 bases and J by 6 bases, 13 bases remained unmatched. The CDR3 is 15 amino acids. In DNA form, the CDR3 reads TGTGCCAGCGACAGAGAGGGGGCTCTGGTTCAGCCCCAGCATTTT. Translated: CASDREGALVQPQHF.

The rearrangement links TRBV12-3 or TRBV12-4 to TRBJ2-5, with D maybe TRBD2 (6 bases). Trimming removed 6 bases from V and 7 bases from J, with 15 bases in between. CDR3 size: 13 residues. This chain's CDR3 is CASRRGGAATQYF. Written as DNA, the CDR3 is TGTGCCAGCAGGCGCGGCGGGGCGGCGACCCAGTACTTC.

J is TRBJ2-1 and V is TRBV28; no clear D gene. This CDR3 is built from 11 residues. V was pared by 6 bases and J by 7 bases, with 7 bases between. Germline loops: CDR1 MDHEN, CDR2 SYDVKM. The CDR3 protein is CASSPQNEQFF. The CDR3 coding sequence is TGTGCCAGCAGCCCGCAAAATGAGCAGTTCTTC.

In this sample, this clone turned up a few times. V usage is TRBV4-1 and J usage is TRBJ2-7; D is uncertain. The CDR3 totals 10 residues. The germline CDR1 and CDR2 sequences are MGHRA and YSYEKL. Deletions cut 0 bases from V and 9 bases from J, with 3 bases between. CDR3 nucleotide sequence: TGCGCCAGCAGCCAAGAACGGCAGTACTTC. Amino acids: CASSQERQYF.

This chain joins TRBV7-8 and TRBJ1-2; tentative D call: TRBD1 (6 bases). This CDR3 comprises 13 residues. V was pared by 5 bases and J by 7 bases, with 14 bases between. Per germline, CDR1 SGHVS and CDR2 FQNEAQ. Written as DNA, the CDR3 is TGTGCCAGCAGCCCAGCAGGGGCCGCTGGCTACACCTTC. Translating it yields CASSPAGAAGYTF.

This chain uses TRBV7-9 with TRBJ1-1; perhaps TRBD1 as D (6 bases). Germline V gives CDR1 SEHNR, CDR2 FQNEAQ (reference sequence). This CDR3 spans 12 amino acids. V was trimmed by 7 bases and J by 11 bases, leaving 17 bases between them. The DNA of the CDR3 is TGTGCCAGCAATGGGTGGGGGGGACACGCTTTCTTT. This codes for CASNGWGGHAFF.

This clone showed up just a few times. This chain links TRBV6-2 or TRBV6-3 with TRBJ2-7; D remains unclear. This CDR3 is built from 15 residues. V lost 6 bases and J 3 bases, leaving 18 bases between the germline ends. Germline CDR1 and CDR2: MNHEY and SVGEGT. For the CDR3, the DNA is TGTGCCAGCAGCACCCCGGAAGACACACACTACGAGCAGTACTTC. This translates into CASSTPEDTHYEQYF.

J is TRBJ1-6 and V is TRBV9; D is possibly TRBD1 (5 bases). CDR1 SGDLS and CDR2 YYNGEE come from the germline V gene. Between the trimmed V and J ends, which lost 3 bases and 8 bases, there was a span of 12 bases. CDR3 size: 14 residues. The DNA for the CDR3 is TGTGCCAGCAGCGACCGGGGGGGAGATTCACCCCTCCACTTT. Its translation: CASSDRGGDSPLHF. Filled out from reference TRBV9 and TRBJ1-6, the complete variable domain reads DSGVTQTPKHLITATGQRVTLRCSPRSGDLSVYWYQQSLDQGLQFLIQYYNGEERAKGNILERFSAQQFPDLHSELNLSSLELGDSALYFCASSDRGGDSPLHFGNGTRLTVT.